Included here is one T cell receptor (beta chain) sequence, with context. Its specific antigen is unknown. TCRdb lists the instrument as Illumina HiSeq 2000. TCR beta cDNA libraries were prepared using 5'RACE template switching, which introduced a universal primer site and unique molecular identifiers. cDNA synthesis was primed from the TCR beta constant segment and was followed by two successive PCR amplification steps. As for the original processing: MIGEC was used to demultiplex reads and group reads by UMI, and MiTCR was used to assemble and quantify clonotypes. Only TCR cDNA sequences supported by at least two reads were kept to exclude erroneous sequences. Downstream repertoire analysis used the tcR package, and clonotypes were matched across fractions by CDR3 nucleotide sequence plus V segment. VDJmatch was used to annotate antigen specificity against VDJdb, with one amino acid substitution allowed in CDR3. TCRdb reprocessed the reads, and each CDR3 protein sequence is entered once, without DNA. The V and J calls were not made by the authors but by TCRdb's processing. The sample's table lists a count of approximately 550,000 distinct CDR3 sequences. The ten largest clones take up less than 4.5% of the sample.

The germline V gene (reference sequence) supplies CDR1 DFQATT and CDR2 SNEGSKA. There are 13 amino acids in the CDR3, from cysteine to phenylalanine inclusive. No DNA is given. HCMV-specific IgG was detected in serum with a commercial ELISA kit to determine HCMV serostatus. Peripheral blood mononuclear cells were isolated from blood by Ficoll density gradient centrifugation. This sample was taken from a study of T cells expressing NK-cell markers (dated by TCRdb to about 2020). Regarding the complete study: TCR beta-chain repertoires were profiled in sorted CD3+CD56+NKG2C+, CD3+CD56+NKG2C- and CD3+CD56-NKG2C+ T-cell subsets from several donors. Of the eight sequenced donors, seven were found to be HCMV-seropositive and one was found to be HCMV-seronegative. The study sequenced eight donors, all healthy volunteers chosen at random: three men and five women. The libraries were sequenced on Illumina HiSeq 2000/2500, MiSeq or NextSeq, producing 2 x 150 bp reads.

General findings and caveats noted by the study authors: Whether the expanded NKG2C-expressing T cell clones were specific for HCMV antigens remained unclear. In roughly six donors, the dominant CD3+CD56+NKG2C+ clonotypes were among the top 10 CD8+ clonotypes and accounted for about 1.0-7.0% of CD8+ T cells. Those dominant clonotypes were again the most abundant among CD3+CD56-NKG2C+ cells in a few donors, at roughly 25-65%.

Recombination joined TRBV20-1 with TRBJ1-3. Specimen: blood T cells: a sorted CD56 or NKG2C T cell subset, CD4+ or CD8+ T cells, or bulk PBMC T cells (not recorded which). The receptor was isolated from a man aged 18 to 29 in good health. Donor details come from another sample of the same person, matched by shared clones. The CDR3 protein: CSASDGRGNTIYF.